The 10 T cell receptor beta chains given below trace back to one sample, sequenced in a study of cytomegalovirus exposure and HLA in healthy donors. Use of 60 Vbeta and 13 Jbeta primers characterized the PCR. Profiled with immunoSEQ multiplex PCR; TCRdb holds only in-frame clones, not every one. Seen here are approximately 130,000 clones, approximately 85% observed once, and the top ten hold about 6.7%. Sequenced sample: PBMCs. Receptor source: a woman aged 30 to 39 in good health and CMV-seropositive.

The gene calls are TRBV7-9 and TRBJ1-6; D is undetermined. The CDR3 loop spans 12 amino acids. Deletions cut 4 bases from V and 9 bases from J, with 7 bases between. Germline V gene sequence: CDR1 SEHNR, CDR2 FQNEAQ (reference sequence). CDR3 DNA: TGTGCCAGCAGCTGGGAGGGTTCACCCCTCCACTTT. Protein: CASSWEGSPLHF.

This clone was observed a few times. The chain combines TRBV6-6 with TRBJ2-2; the D is unclear. This CDR3 has 12 residues. Trimming cost V 2 bases and J 7 bases, with 5 bases left between them. Germline V gene lookup returns CDR1 MNHNY and CDR2 SVGAGI (reference sequence). The CDR3 coding sequence is TGTGCCAGCAGTTACGAGGTCGGGGAGCTGTTTTTT. Protein product: CASSYEVGELFF.

J is TRBJ1-2 and V is TRBV6-5; 7 bases match TRBD1. This CDR3 has 15 amino acids. V was pared by 4 bases and J by 2 bases, with 7 bases of the junction left unmatched. Germline lookup yields CDR1 MNHEY and CDR2 SVGAGI. CDR3: CASSSPQQGNYGYTF. The CDR3 DNA reads as TGTGCCAGCAGTTCCCCTCAACAGGGGAACTATGGCTACACCTTC.

This clone came up once. The rearrangement uses TRBV5-6 and TRBJ2-3, with D tentatively TRBD2 (7 bases). Germline loops: CDR1 SGHDT, CDR2 YYEEEE. The CDR3 loop spans 17 amino acids. V was pared by 10 bases and J by 3 bases, with 27 bases between. CDR3 sequence: CAYGRGPLAPITDTQYF. The DNA for the CDR3 is TGTGCCTACGGGCGGGGGCCTCTCGCCCCGATTACAGATACGCAGTATTTT.

The chain joins TRBV18 to TRBJ1-4; 9 bases are shared with TRBD1. The CDR3 has 16 amino acids. Germline CDR1 and CDR2: KGHSH and LQKENI. V was pared by 6 bases and J by 8 bases, with 13 bases of the junction left unmatched. This CDR3 reads CASSRGQGNTGEKLFF. The DNA for the CDR3 is TGTGCCAGCTCCCGGGGACAGGGCAATACCGGAGAAAAACTGTTTTTT.

The chain combines TRBV5-1 with TRBJ1-2; D remains unclear. The V and J ends lost 4 bases and 8 bases respectively, with 18 bases between them. Germline lookup yields CDR1 SGHRS and CDR2 YFSETQ. This CDR3 contains 14 residues. For the CDR3, the DNA is TGCGCCAGCAGCGCCACGCCTGATTCGGGAGGCTACACCTTC. Translated: CASSATPDSGGYTF.

This clone was recorded once. The chain has TRBV28 and TRBJ2-5, with 7 bases fitting TRBD2. CDR3 length: 16 residues. With 6 bases clipped from V and 1 base from J, the junction kept 11 bases outside the gene matches. Germline lookup yields CDR1 MDHEN and CDR2 SYDVKM. The CDR3 region is CASSLGGARGQETQYF. CDR3 bases: TGTGCCAGCAGCTTGGGAGGGGCCAGAGGCCAAGAGACCCAGTACTTC.

CDR3 sequence (DNA): TGCGCCAGCCTCGGAAGGATGGAGGACACCGGGGAGCTGTTTTTT. This encodes CASLGRMEDTGELFF. This sequence joins TRBV10-1 and TRBJ2-2, with a weak D call TRBD2 (5 bases). Trimming left V 8 bases short and J 3 bases short, with 16 bases between. Germline values: CDR1 WNHNN, CDR2 SYGVQD (reference sequence). The CDR3 runs 15 residues.

This chain uses TRBV9 with TRBJ2-1; D unresolved. Per the germline V gene, CDR1 is SGDLS and CDR2 is YYNGEE. Deletions cut 0 bases from V and 2 bases from J, with 9 bases between. CDR3 length: 15 residues. The CDR3 reads CASSVAQYTYNEQFF. For the CDR3, the DNA is TGTGCCAGCAGCGTAGCACAGTACACCTACAATGAGCAGTTCTTC.

The chain uses TRBV28 and TRBJ1-1, with D maybe TRBD1 (6 bases). The CDR3 runs to 14 residues. V was cut by 4 bases and J by 7 bases, with 16 bases left in between. CDR1 and CDR2 from the germline V gene are MDHEN and SYDVKM. CDR3 in amino acids: CASSSGTSKGEAFF. CDR3 DNA sequence: TGTGCCAGCAGTTCCGGGACAAGTAAGGGTGAAGCTTTCTTT.